One and the same sample provided the 32 T cell receptor beta chains below, sequenced in a study of T cell repertoires in cytomegalovirus infection. TCRdb analysed the reads with MiXCR anew, one entry per CDR3 protein. This table has 450,000 to 550,000 distinct CDR3 sequences, approximately 15% appearing once. Sequences were obtained from CD8+ T cells from PBMCs. Receptors originate from a human donor in good health (CMV status not recorded). Some clones in this sample may be carry-over from other donors' samples.

The chain has TRBV10-1 and TRBJ2-5, with 7 bases aligning to TRBD1. The CDR3 spans 13 residues. After removal of 5 bases from V and 4 bases from J, the junction contained 4 bases not matched to a gene. The germline V gene encodes CDR1 WNHNN and CDR2 SYGVQD (reference sequence). The chain's CDR3 is CASSPTGRETQYF. CDR3 bases: TGCGCCAGCAGTCCGACAGGGCGAGAGACCCAGTACTTC.

This clonotype was observed at least ten times. This chain connects TRBV5-5 to TRBJ2-3; TRBD1 agrees at 7 bases. The CDR3 spans 17 residues. Trimming removed 6 bases from V and 0 bases from J; junction bases left unmatched: 13. Per the germline V gene, CDR1 is SGHKS and CDR2 is YYEKEE (reference sequence). The CDR3 bases are TGTGCCAGCATCGCGATCCCGGACAGGACCAGCACAGATACGCAGTATTTT. Its translation: CASIAIPDRTSTDTQYF.

The rearrangement joins TRBV28 to TRBJ2-5; a weak D match, TRBD1 (5 bases). V lost 5 bases to trimming and J lost 5 bases, with 15 bases between them. Germline V gene lookup returns CDR1 MDHEN and CDR2 SYDVKM. There are 14 residues in the CDR3. In DNA form, the CDR3 reads TGTGCCAGCAGTACAGGTCTATCGGTGGAGACCCAGTACTTC. Amino acid sequence: CASSTGLSVETQYF. The entire variable domain, with the rest obtained from reference TRBV28 and TRBJ2-5, is as follows: DVKVTQSSRYLVKRTGEKVFLECVQDMDHENMFWYRQDPGLGLRLIYFSYDVKMKEKGDIPEGYSVSREKKERFSLILESASTNQTSMYLCASSTGLSVETQYFGPGTRLLVL.

In this sample, this clonotype turned up many times. This chain connects TRBV7-3 to TRBJ2-7, with a possible D match to TRBD1 (6 bases). Germline lookup yields CDR1 SGHTA and CDR2 FQGTGA. The CDR3 spans 14 residues. The V and J ends lost 6 bases and 2 bases respectively, with 14 bases between them. This chain's CDR3 is CASRSTGPTYEQYF. CDR3 DNA: TGTGCCAGCAGGAGTACAGGGCCCACCTACGAGCAGTACTTC.

As to this clonotype: This may stem from a read error, because a much larger clone lies one nucleotide away. J is TRBJ1-2 and V is TRBV11-2, with unresolved D. The CDR3 covers 13 residues. The germline gives CDR1 SGHAT, CDR2 FQNNGV. The CDR3 nucleotides read TGTGCCAGCAGCTTAGTTGCCAGCTTTCCCGGGAGTTTC. This sequence encodes CASSLVASFPGSF.

This clonotype was counted a single time. The J gene is TRBJ1-5, the V gene TRBV19, with 7 nucleotides matching TRBD1. This CDR3 is built from 15 residues. V lost 9 bases, J lost 0 bases, and 8 bases stayed unmatched. Looked up from germline, CDR1 is LNHDA and CDR2 is SQIVND (reference sequence). CDR3 in amino acids: CASTGTVYSNQPQHF. Written as DNA, the CDR3 is TGTGCCAGCACCGGGACAGTGTATAGCAATCAGCCCCAGCATTTT.

This rearrangement joins TRBV10-2 to TRBJ2-7; 8 bases line up with TRBD1. CDR3 length: 14 residues. The germline CDR1 and CDR2 sequences are WSHSY and SAAADI. V dropped 5 bases and J dropped 4; count of bases not matched to a gene: 7. The CDR3 loop is CASSLDRVVYEQYF. For the CDR3, the DNA is TGCGCCAGCAGTTTGGACAGGGTTGTATACGAGCAGTACTTC.

The chain uses TRBV29-1 and TRBJ2-3, with a possible D match to TRBD2 (5 bases). The CDR3 is made up of 13 amino acids. The germline gives CDR1 SQVTM, CDR2 ANQGSEA. Trimming removed 6 bases from V and 0 bases from J, with 10 bases in between. CDR3 residues: CSVGLSSTDTQYF. The CDR3 DNA sequence: TGCAGCGTAGGACTGTCTAGCACAGATACGCAGTATTTT.

The chain joins TRBV12-3 or TRBV12-4 to TRBJ1-2; 8 positions match TRBD1. This CDR3 is 17 amino acids long. The trim removed 2 bases at V and 0 bases at J, leaving 8 bases unmatched. CDR3 region: CASSLPGGAGSNYGYTF. In DNA, the CDR3 is TGTGCCAGCAGTTTACCAGGGGGCGCGGGATCTAACTATGGCTACACCTTC.

This clonotype was recorded at least ten times. The chain combines TRBV6-1 with TRBJ1-1, with D maybe TRBD1 (6 bases). Trimming took 2 bases from V and 6 from J, leaving 16 bases between them. Looked up from germline, CDR1 is MNHNS and CDR2 is SASEGT. The CDR3 runs to 15 residues. CDR3 loop: CASSESRGRSAEAFF. The CDR3 DNA reads TGTGCCAGCAGTGAAAGTCGGGGGCGCAGCGCTGAAGCTTTCTTT.

The chain uses TRBV15 and TRBJ2-7; no firm D call. Germline V gene data show CDR1 as LNHNV and CDR2 as YYDKDF (reference sequence). The germline V and J ends were trimmed by 5 bases and 1 base, with 12 bases remaining between them. This CDR3 is built from 14 residues. The CDR3 DNA sequence: TGTGCCACCAGCGCCGGCTATCTTTCCTACGAGCAGTACTTC. It is translated as CATSAGYLSYEQYF. The variable domain in full, completed from reference TRBV15 and TRBJ2-7, reads DAMVIQNPRYQVTQFGKPVTLSCSQTLNHNVMYWYQQKSSQAPKLLFHYYDKDFNNEADTPDNFQSRRPNTSFCFLDIRSPGLGDTAMYLCATSAGYLSYEQYFGPGTRLTVT.

The chain has TRBV7-8 and TRBJ1-2; 9 nucleotides agree with TRBD1. This CDR3 comprises 14 residues. With 5 bases clipped from V and 8 bases from J, the junction kept 9 bases outside the gene matches. Looked up from germline, CDR1 is SGHVS and CDR2 is FQNEAQ. CDR3: CASSQGQGGRGYTF. The CDR3 coding sequence is TGTGCCAGCAGCCAGGGACAGGGTGGGCGCGGCTACACCTTC.

On this clonotype: One junction end disagrees with the germline gene, perhaps due to a read error. V is TRBV7-8 and J is TRBJ2-2, with D possibly being TRBD2 (6 bases). Per the germline V gene, CDR1 is SGHVS and CDR2 is FQNEAQ. This CDR3 spans 17 amino acids. The DNA for the CDR3 is TGTGCCAGAAGCTTAAGGACGATCGGGAGAAACACCGGGGAGCTGTTTTTT. Amino acid sequence: CARSLRTIGRNTGELFF.

This clonotype was counted between two and nine times. This chain uses TRBV12-3 or TRBV12-4 with TRBJ2-1; D is perhaps TRBD1 or TRBD2 (6 bases each). The V end lost 3 bases, the J end lost 1 base, and 13 bases lay between the germline ends. This CDR3 has 16 amino acids. The CDR3 DNA reads TGTGCCAGCAGTTTGACGAGGGGGAGGTCCTACAATGAGCAGTTCTTC. It codes for CASSLTRGRSYNEQFF.

Concerning this clonotype itself: A much larger clone lies one base from this, so it may be a read error. This rearrangement joins TRBV12-3 or TRBV12-4 to TRBJ2-1; D is unclear. V lost 1 base and J lost 5, with 12 bases in between. The CDR3 covers 15 residues. The CDR3 loop reads CASSLVVRRDNEQFF. CDR3 nucleotide sequence: TGTGCCAGCAGTTTAGTAGTACGAAGGGACAATGAGCAGTTCTTC.

This clonotype was seen only a few times. The chain joins TRBV14 to TRBJ2-1, with D tentatively TRBD2 (6 bases). Germline V CDR1 and CDR2: SGHDN, FVKESK. The germline V and J ends were trimmed by 4 bases and 3 bases, with 19 bases remaining between them. The CDR3 runs to 17 residues. The CDR3 coding sequence is TGTGCCAGCAGCCCTGCGACCCTTAGCGGTAACTACAATGAGCAGTTCTTC. Translated: CASSPATLSGNYNEQFF.

Here the CDR3 reads CASSLGRLQPQHF. The DNA of the CDR3 is TGTGCCAGCAGCCTTGGGAGATTACAGCCCCAGCATTTT. The V gene is TRBV28, the J gene TRBJ1-5; D gene ambiguous. Looked up from germline, CDR1 is MDHEN and CDR2 is SYDVKM. V dropped 6 bases and J dropped 7 bases, with 13 bases sitting between them. CDR3 size: 13 residues.

The V and J genes are TRBV19 and TRBJ1-1; D remains ambiguous. The CDR3 covers 13 residues. The germline V and J ends were trimmed by 7 bases and 7 bases, with 16 bases remaining between them. Germline lookup yields CDR1 LNHDA and CDR2 SQIVND (reference sequence). CDR3 loop: CASIMGRPGEAFF. In DNA, the CDR3 is TGTGCCAGTATCATGGGCAGGCCGGGTGAAGCTTTCTTT. Together with reference TRBV19 and TRBJ1-1, the CDR3 gives the full variable domain: DGGITQSPKYLFRKEGQNVTLSCEQNLNHDAMYWYRQDPGQGLRLIYYSQIVNDFQKGDIAEGYSVSREKKESFPLTVTSAQKNPTAFYLCASIMGRPGEAFFGQGTRLTVV.

The rearrangement uses TRBV6-5 and TRBJ1-2; possible D gene TRBD1, 5 bases. V was trimmed by 0 bases and J by 6 bases, leaving 14 bases between them. The CDR3 is 15 residues long. The germline CDR1 and CDR2 sequences are MNHEY and SVGAGI. The CDR3: CASSYSKGLWDGYTF. The CDR3 DNA reads TGTGCCAGCAGTTACTCGAAGGGACTCTGGGATGGCTACACCTTC.

This clonotype appeared a few times. The rearrangement joins TRBV29-1 to TRBJ1-2; tentative D call: TRBD1 (5 bases). Trimming removed 7 bases from V and 8 bases from J, with 17 bases in between. The CDR3 has 12 amino acids. Per germline, CDR1 SQVTM and CDR2 ANQGSEA. CDR3 residues: CSATDGAGGYTF. The CDR3 DNA follows: TGCAGCGCCACAGACGGGGCGGGCGGCTACACCTTC. Using reference TRBV29-1 and TRBJ1-2 for the parts outside the CDR3, the full variable domain is SAVISQKPSRDICQRGTSLTIQCQVDSQVTMMFWYRQQPGQSLTLIATANQGSEATYESGFVIDKFPISRPNLTFSTLTVSNMSPEDSSIYLCSATDGAGGYTFGSGTRLTVV.

This clonotype has at least ten counts. This rearrangement joins TRBV28 to TRBJ2-3, with D uncertain. V was clipped by 6 bases and J by 0 bases, with 13 bases between them. CDR3 length equals 15 residues. Germline lookup yields CDR1 MDHEN and CDR2 SYDVKM. The CDR3 reads CASSTALTSTDTQYF. The CDR3 DNA sequence: TGTGCCAGCAGCACCGCGTTGACTAGCACAGATACGCAGTATTTT.

Points on this clonotype: This may stem from a read error, because a much larger clone lies one nucleotide away. This sequence joins TRBV27 and TRBJ2-7; D might be TRBD2 (6 bases). The germline V gene encodes CDR1 MNHEY and CDR2 SMNVEV (reference sequence). CDR3 length equals 15 residues. The CDR3 protein is CASSLESSASYEHYF. The CDR3 nucleotides read TGTGCCAGCAGTTTAGAGTCTAGCGCGTCCTACGAGCATTACTTC.

This clonotype was found many times. This chain joins TRBV4-1 and TRBJ2-1, with D unresolved. The length of the CDR3 is 12 residues. With 3 bases removed from V and 12 bases from J, the gap between germline ends came to 12 bases. Germline V lookup: CDR1 MGHRA, CDR2 YSYEKL. CDR3 in DNA: TGCGCCAGCAGCCATCAAGGAGCATCGCAGTTCTTC. It is translated as CASSHQGASQFF.

With respect to this clonotype: A much larger clone is a single base away; this may be a read error. The final CDR3 position lacks the conserved phenylalanine or tryptophan, pointing to a likely read error. The chain uses TRBV12-3 or TRBV12-4 and TRBJ2-1; the D is unclear. Trimming stripped 5 bases from V and 3 bases from J, with 11 bases between. The CDR3 totals 14 residues. CDR3 in amino acids: CASSPEFFYNEQFL. The CDR3 bases are TGTGCCAGCAGTCCCGAGTTTTTCTACAATGAGCAGTTCTTA.

This clonotype came up a few times. J is TRBJ2-7 and V is TRBV11-2; TRBD2 matches at 9 bases. V lost 0 bases to trimming and J lost 4 bases; unmatched junction nucleotides: 4. The CDR3 length is 15 residues. CDR1 is SGHAT and CDR2 is FQNNGV in the germline V gene. DNA for the CDR3: TGTGCCAGCAGCTTAGATAAGACTAGCGGATACGAGCAGTACTTC. The encoded protein is CASSLDKTSGYEQYF.

In its sample, this clonotype was seen many times. This rearrangement joins TRBV7-7 to TRBJ2-7, with a possible D match to TRBD1 (6 bases). Trimming removed 1 base at V and 1 base at J, with 8 bases between. The CDR3 covers 14 residues. Per germline, CDR1 SSHAT and CDR2 FNYEAQ (reference sequence). The CDR3 protein is CASSLGDTSYEQYF. CDR3 nucleotide sequence: TGTGCCAGCAGCTTAGGGGACACATCCTACGAGCAGTACTTC. The variable domain in full, with the rest retrieved from reference TRBV7-7 and TRBJ2-7, is GAGVSQSPRYKVTKRGQDVTLRCDPISSHATLYWYQQALGQGPEFLTYFNYEAQPDKSGLPSDRFSAERPEGSISTLTIQRTEQRDSAMYRCASSLGDTSYEQYFGPGTRLTVT.

The chain uses TRBV9 and TRBJ2-1, with D possibly matching TRBD2 (5 bases). The V end lost 4 bases, the J end lost 4 bases, and 12 bases lay between the germline ends. CDR3 length equals 14 residues. Germline values: CDR1 SGDLS, CDR2 YYNGEE. The CDR3 reads CASSTDEGYNEQFF. The CDR3 DNA follows: TGTGCCAGCAGCACCGACGAGGGATACAATGAGCAGTTCTTC. The full variable domain, completed using reference TRBV9 and TRBJ2-1, is DSGVTQTPKHLITATGQRVTLRCSPRSGDLSVYWYQQSLDQGLQFLIQYYNGEERAKGNILERFSAQQFPDLHSELNLSSLELGDSALYFCASSTDEGYNEQFFGPGTRLTVL.

This clonotype was detected many times. The chain couples TRBV27 to TRBJ2-5; 11 nucleotides agree with TRBD1. This CDR3 has 16 amino acids. The germline V gene encodes CDR1 MNHEY and CDR2 SMNVEV (reference sequence). V shed 5 bases, J shed 0 bases, and the junction held 5 bases outside the gene matches. The CDR3 reads CASSLRDRGDQETQYF. In DNA form, the CDR3 reads TGTGCCAGCAGTCTCCGGGACAGGGGGGACCAAGAGACCCAGTACTTC.

This clonotype is medium-sized. Here the CDR3 reads CASSTHDRAGANSPLHF. The CDR3 coding sequence is TGTGCCAGCAGCACGCACGACCGGGCAGGGGCAAATTCACCCCTCCACTTT. The genes are TRBV7-9 and TRBJ1-6, with TRBD1 as a possible D gene (6 bases). Germline CDR1 and CDR2: SEHNR and FQNEAQ (reference sequence). Between the trimmed V and J ends, which lost 5 bases and 7 bases, there was a span of 21 bases. The CDR3 is 17 residues long. Variable domain in full (rest from reference TRBV7-9 and TRBJ1-6): DTGVSQNPRHKITKRGQNVTFRCDPISEHNRLYWYRQTLGQGPEFLTYFQNEAQLEKSRLLSDRFSAERPKGSFSTLEIQRTEQGDSAMYLCASSTHDRAGANSPLHFGNGTRLTVT.

Details on this clonotype: Compared with germline, one end of the junction differs, possibly owing to a read error. The rearrangement links TRBV7-4 to TRBJ2-1; no clear D gene. The germline V gene encodes CDR1 SGHVT and CDR2 SQSDAQ. The CDR3 totals 12 residues. In DNA, the CDR3 is TGTGCCAGCAGGAGCCCCTGGGGTGAGCCGTTCTTC. This encodes CASRSPWGEPFF.

This clonotype occurred many times. This chain uses TRBV2 with TRBJ2-1; D may be TRBD2 (5 bases). V lost 7 bases, J lost 1 base, and 11 bases lay in between. Germline lookup yields CDR1 SNHLY and CDR2 FYNNEI. The CDR3 totals 14 residues. The CDR3 protein is CASKAGPSYNEQFF. For the CDR3, the DNA is TGTGCCAGCAAGGCGGGTCCTTCCTACAATGAGCAGTTCTTC.

At least ten counts were recorded for this clonotype. This rearrangement joins TRBV7-9 to TRBJ2-3; D unclear. The germline CDR1 and CDR2 sequences are SEHNR and FQNEAQ (reference sequence). CDR3 length equals 13 residues. Trimming took 5 bases from V and 0 from J, leaving 6 bases between them. The CDR3 sequence is CASSPESTDTQYF. In DNA form, the CDR3 reads TGTGCCAGCAGCCCGGAGAGCACAGATACGCAGTATTTT.